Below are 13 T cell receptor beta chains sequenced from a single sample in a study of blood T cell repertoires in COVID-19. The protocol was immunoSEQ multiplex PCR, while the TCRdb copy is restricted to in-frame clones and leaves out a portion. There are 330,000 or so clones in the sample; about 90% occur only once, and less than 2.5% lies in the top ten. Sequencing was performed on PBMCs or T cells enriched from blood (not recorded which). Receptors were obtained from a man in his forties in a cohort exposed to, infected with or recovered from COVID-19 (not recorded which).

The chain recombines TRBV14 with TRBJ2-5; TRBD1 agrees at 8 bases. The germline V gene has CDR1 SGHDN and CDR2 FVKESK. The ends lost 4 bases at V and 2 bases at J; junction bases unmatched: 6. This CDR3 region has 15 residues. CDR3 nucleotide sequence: TGTGCCAGCAGCCCGATCAGGGGGCGTCAAGAGACCCAGTACTTC. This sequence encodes CASSPIRGRQETQYF.

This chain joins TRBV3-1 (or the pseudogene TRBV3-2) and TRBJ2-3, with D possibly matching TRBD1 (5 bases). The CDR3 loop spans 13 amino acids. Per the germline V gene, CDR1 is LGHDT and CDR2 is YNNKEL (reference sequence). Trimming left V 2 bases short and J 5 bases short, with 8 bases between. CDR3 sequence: CASSQQGIDTQYF. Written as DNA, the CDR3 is TGTGCCAGCAGCCAACAGGGTATAGATACGCAGTATTTT.

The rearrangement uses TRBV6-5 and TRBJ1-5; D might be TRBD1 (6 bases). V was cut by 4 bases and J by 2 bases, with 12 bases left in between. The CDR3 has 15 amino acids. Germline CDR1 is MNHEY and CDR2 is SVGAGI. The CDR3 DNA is TGTGCCAGCAGTTCAACAGGGTGGGGCAATCAGCCCCAGCATTTT. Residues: CASSSTGWGNQPQHF.

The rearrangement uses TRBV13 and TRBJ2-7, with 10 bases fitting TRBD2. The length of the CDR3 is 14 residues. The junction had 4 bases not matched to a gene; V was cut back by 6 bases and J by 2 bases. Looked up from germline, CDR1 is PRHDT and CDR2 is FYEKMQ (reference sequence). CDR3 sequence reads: CASRASGRTYEQYF. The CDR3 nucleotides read TGTGCCAGCAGGGCTAGCGGGAGAACCTACGAGCAGTACTTC.

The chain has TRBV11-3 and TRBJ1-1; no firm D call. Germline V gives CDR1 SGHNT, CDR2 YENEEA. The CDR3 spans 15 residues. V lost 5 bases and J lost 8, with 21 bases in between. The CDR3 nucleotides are TGTGCCAGCAGCACCCTATTGGAGTCCAGAACCGAAGCTTTCTTT. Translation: CASSTLLESRTEAFF.

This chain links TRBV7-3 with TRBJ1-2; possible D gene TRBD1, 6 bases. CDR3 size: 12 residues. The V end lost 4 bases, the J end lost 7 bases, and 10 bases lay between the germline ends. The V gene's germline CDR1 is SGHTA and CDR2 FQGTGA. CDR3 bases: TGTGCCAGCAGCTCTCCAGGGGTTGGCTACACCTTC. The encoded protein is CASSSPGVGYTF.

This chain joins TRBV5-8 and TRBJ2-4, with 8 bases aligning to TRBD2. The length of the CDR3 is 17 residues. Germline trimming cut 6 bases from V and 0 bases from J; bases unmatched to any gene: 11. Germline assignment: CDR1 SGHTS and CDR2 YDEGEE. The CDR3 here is CASTWRGATVAKNIQYF. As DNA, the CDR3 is TGTGCCAGCACCTGGCGGGGGGCGACGGTAGCCAAAAACATTCAGTACTTC.

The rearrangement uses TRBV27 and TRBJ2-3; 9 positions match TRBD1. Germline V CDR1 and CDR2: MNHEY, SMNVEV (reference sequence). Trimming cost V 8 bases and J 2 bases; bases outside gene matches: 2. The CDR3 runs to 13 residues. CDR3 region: CASGQGYTDTQYF. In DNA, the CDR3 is TGTGCCAGCGGACAGGGGTACACAGATACGCAGTATTTT.

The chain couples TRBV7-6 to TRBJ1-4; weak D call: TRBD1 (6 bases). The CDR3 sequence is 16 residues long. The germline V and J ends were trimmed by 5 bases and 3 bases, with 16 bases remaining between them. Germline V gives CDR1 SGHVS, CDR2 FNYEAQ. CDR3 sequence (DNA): TGTGCCAGCAGCCCGGTCACAGGACAGCCTAATGAAAAACTGTTTTTT. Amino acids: CASSPVTGQPNEKLFF.

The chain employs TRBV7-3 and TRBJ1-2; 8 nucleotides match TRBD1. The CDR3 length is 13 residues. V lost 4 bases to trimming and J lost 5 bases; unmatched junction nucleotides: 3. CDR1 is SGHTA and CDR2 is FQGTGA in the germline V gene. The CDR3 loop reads CASSSGQGYGYTF. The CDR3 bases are TGTGCCAGCAGCTCCGGACAGGGTTATGGCTACACCTTC.

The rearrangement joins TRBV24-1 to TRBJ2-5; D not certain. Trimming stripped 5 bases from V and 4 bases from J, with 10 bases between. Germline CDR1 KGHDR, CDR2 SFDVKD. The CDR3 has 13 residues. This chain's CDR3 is CATSVVAGETQYF. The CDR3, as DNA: TGTGCCACCAGTGTGGTTGCAGGAGAGACCCAGTACTTC.

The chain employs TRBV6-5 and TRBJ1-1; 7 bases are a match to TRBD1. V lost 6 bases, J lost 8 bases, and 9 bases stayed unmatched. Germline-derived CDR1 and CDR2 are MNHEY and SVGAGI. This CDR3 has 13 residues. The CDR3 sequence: CASRATTGAEAFF. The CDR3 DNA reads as TGTGCCAGCAGGGCCACCACAGGGGCGGAAGCTTTCTTT.

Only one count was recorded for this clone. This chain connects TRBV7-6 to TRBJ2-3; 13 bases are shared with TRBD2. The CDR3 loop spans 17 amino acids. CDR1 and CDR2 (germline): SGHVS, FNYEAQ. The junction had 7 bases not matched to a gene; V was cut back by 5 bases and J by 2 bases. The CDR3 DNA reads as TGTGCCAGCAGCCGGGCACTAGCGGGAGGGAACACAGATACGCAGTATTTT. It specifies CASSRALAGGNTDTQYF.